This T cell receptor (beta chain) emerged from a study of Graves' ophthalmopathy and Graves' hyperthyroidism. Study-level findings and limits: Ophthalmopathy progression was predicted by the model at roughly 66% sensitivity and approximately 73% specificity.

Details on this clonotype: Its antigen remains unknown. An end of the junction differs from the germline gene, which may be a read error.

Certain patients, namely those with other autoimmune diseases, uncontrolled infections, pregnancy or lactation, were excluded. Transcripts of RNA were the source for amplifying TCR beta CDR3 regions. The first-round RT-PCR employed HTBI primers together with the Qiagen OneStep RT-PCR kit. A multiplex PCR was then performed as the second round. Using its own MiXCR run on the multiplex PCR reads, TCRdb lists one record per CDR3 protein. The data show 40,000 to 45,000 distinct CDR3 sequences, roughly half seen once. Germline V gene sequence: CDR1 SGHVS, CDR2 FQNEAQ. The length of the CDR3 is 16 residues.

The genes are TRBV7-8 and TRBJ1-3; D is perhaps TRBD1 (6 bases). Sequenced sample: peripheral blood. The receptor's source is an adult man with Graves' ophthalmopathy. For the CDR3, the DNA is TGTGCCTGCAGCACAACAGCAGGGGAATCAGGAAACACCATATATTTT. This translates into CACSTTAGESGNTIYF.